This T cell receptor beta chain derives from a study of cytomegalovirus exposure and HLA in healthy donors. Study-wide points: Overall, some 160 TCR beta chains were annotated as cytomegalovirus-associated. In vitro assays verified that three CMV-associated chains recognized CMV antigens specifically.

Using immunoSEQ multiplex PCR, the repertoire was profiled, and TCRdb retains in-frame clones only, with some absent. The table has under 200,000 clones, roughly 91% seen once; the top ten hold 10%. Germline CDR1 is LNHDA and CDR2 is SQIVND (reference sequence). This CDR3 comprises 15 residues. Trimming cost V 4 bases and J 6 bases, with 19 bases left between them. The donors belonged to the approximately 120-subject validation cohort, separate from the roughly 700-subject first cohort. For this clone: Its antigen is unknown.

The specimen sequenced was PBMCs. The rearrangement links TRBV19 to TRBJ2-7, with D possibly TRBD1 on 6 matching bases. The TCR sequence derives from a woman between 18 and 30 years old in good health and CMV-seropositive. CDR3 nucleotides: TGTGCCAGTAGTACCCCCCAGGGGTCTTTTAGCGAGCAGTACTTC. Translating it yields CASSTPQGSFSEQYF.